Detailed here is one T cell receptor beta chain. The antigen it recognizes is unknown. No clone much larger than this one lies a single base away; base qualities are absent. This entry belongs to a study of shared clonotypes between healthy human individuals (dated by TCRdb to 2020 to 2022). Background on the whole study: The cohort comprised a couple of women and a few men aged 18 to 49 years. Per donor, three plates each were used for CD4 naive and CD4 memory, two for CD8 naive, and one for CD8 memory. The study deeply sequenced blood TCR repertoires of five healthy adults to estimate repertoire size and the extent of clonotype sharing between individuals. Different laboratories and diverse techniques were used to prepare libraries and sequence TCR repertoires, to increase sequencing depth and limit assay-specific biases. Per donor, leukapheresis produced somewhere between about 0.94 and 9 billion PBMCs.

Using the deep immunoSEQ assay, TCR CDR3 regions were amplified from genomic DNA by multiplex PCR. Extracted genomic DNA from each cell subset was distributed evenly across all wells of several immunoSEQ 96-well plates, and each plate was treated as a replicate. For sorted subsets, around 200 ng genomic DNA, equal to 25,000 to 35,000 T cell genomes, was loaded into each replicate PCR. Purified libraries were measured with a Qubit 3.0 fluorometer, size-checked on a Bioanalyzer 2100, and measured again with the KAPA Library Quantification kit. Every immunoSEQ 96-well plate was sequenced on a separate single-read 150-cycle Illumina NextSeq 550 flow cell. Per the authors' processing: The immunoSEQ output contained only junctional sequences without quality scores, so filtering could not match that applied to full-length reads. To assign V/J genes and CDR3, sequences were annotated using PyIR, a Python wrapper for IgBLAST v1.9, with IMGT germline references. Reads were removed for weak V/J assignments (E-value above 1e-6), missing CDR3, stop codons, out-of-frame junctions, or ambiguous translated residues. V3J clonotypes were defined as sequences sharing the same inferred V gene, J gene, and CDR3 amino acid sequence. Percentage overlap between repertoires was computed as shared unique clonotypes divided by the size of the smaller repertoire. Three approaches were used to assess repertoire richness: RTK rarefaction, the Chao1 estimator, and Recon v2.1 estimates of unobserved clonotypes. Generation probabilities for all TCRbeta clonotypes obtained by the gDNA method from four donors were computed using OLGA. Sourced from immuneACCESS, this table was stored by TCRdb with only in-frame sequences that have V and J called. A share of the clones is absent; for the studies checked, an unresolved V gene accounts for under half, and the remainder has no known explanation. That table supplies the V and J calls and clone size; D and trimming were determined from the DNA. The sample table contains about 1.5 million clones; only one count was recorded for approximately 98% of them. Of the sample, 0.4% to 0.45% is held by the ten largest clones.

Reading the germline V gene (reference sequence) gives CDR1 MNHNY and CDR2 SVGAGI. V and J lose 10 bases and 8 bases, and a span of 15 bases separates them. Taken from cysteine to phenylalanine, the CDR3 has 12 residues. The DNA shown is the 36-base CDR3, in frame from base 1. The donors were healthy, HIV-negative adults who had no recently reported acute infections or vaccinations. All donors were Caucasian adults living in Nashville, Tennessee, USA. Magnetic negative selection was used to enrich CD4+ T cells, after which naive cells were positively selected on CD45RA and the negative fraction became the memory subset. Blood was collected by leukapheresis, and PBMCs were isolated by Ficoll-Histopaque density gradient centrifugation and then cryopreserved in liquid nitrogen vapor phase. Purity and quantity of every magnetically sorted T cell population were checked by analytical flow cytometry. From each sorted fraction, genomic DNA was isolated and quantified by UV absorbance on a Nanodrop 2000c.

Broad study findings and their caveats: Estimated clonotype richness was generally larger for naive than for memory subsets. Sampling was restricted to blood, and TCR repertoires in tissues likely differ from the TCR repertoires found in blood. The genetic and exposure-history diversity represented was limited by the small number of donors. When a handful of donors were compared, the shared fraction of clonotypes was around 5.1% for naive CD4, less than 4% for naive CD8, 2.3% for memory CD4, and under 0.5% for memory CD8. Based on pairwise subsampling, the degree of clonotype sharing among donors was expected to be affected by sequencing depth. Clonotypes shared by all four sorted-subset donors showed higher generation probabilities than non-shared clonotypes. Incomplete sequencing was indicated by rarefaction of sorted-subset datasets, despite the large sequencing depth.

The clonotype originates from a man aged 25 to 40 in good health. Material: naive CD4+ T cells sorted from blood. The intended sense of this specimen's cell subset or site label: CD45RA+ positively selected. The chain is assembled from TRBV6-6 and TRBJ2-4; too little of a D gene remains to name it. CDR3 loop: CATKKERDIQYF. The nucleotide sequence reads as follows: TGTGCCACCAAAAAAGAAAGGGACATTCAGTACTTC.